Given below is one T cell receptor beta chain in context. This clone's antigen is unknown. No much larger clonotype is one base removed from it; base qualities were not supplied. The instrument given in TCRdb is Illumina HiSeq 1500. The public reads were run again by TCRdb, first through fastp at Q25 and then through MiXCR, and only productive beta chains were kept. Here each entry gathers all rows of one CDR3 protein and keeps the most common genes and DNA. The sample table records about 920,000 distinct CDR3 sequences; 30% to 40% of these occur just once. The ten largest clones represent about 14% of the sample. These data are taken from a study of T cell repertoires in cytomegalovirus infection (dated by TCRdb to about 2019). With respect to the entire study: The peptide stimulations were aimed at well-studied HLA-B-restricted epitopes as well as recently identified HLA-C-restricted CMV epitopes, whose presentation resists viral immunomodulation. Donor HLA type was relevant to the analysis, as public TCR beta signatures indicated carriage of CMV infection together with the matching HLA type.

The treatment or condition label for this specimen denotes: in vitro stimulation with specific CMV peptide epitopes to enrich CMV-specific T cells. The CDR3, cysteine through phenylalanine, is 19 amino acids long. Only the CDR3 DNA stays, 57 bases, in frame from base 1. The germline V gene (reference sequence) sets CDR1 to DFQATT and CDR2 to SNEGSKA. Between the V and J ends, shortened by 3 bases and 0 bases respectively, the junction contains 24 bases. Broad study findings and their caveats: Carriers of CMV infection plus the relevant HLA type were discriminated by the cumulative frequency of public TCR beta family members in the study cohort and in an independent approximately 350-donor cohort. The ex vivo response was dominated by HLA-C-restricted CMV-specific TCR beta clonotypes, and the single most frequent clonotype in two of eight donors was supplied by these HLA-C-restricted clonotypes.

The rearrangement joined TRBV20-1 to TRBJ1-5; no D gene call is confident. This TCR came from a human donor in good health (CMV status not recorded). Some clones in this sample may be carry-over from other donors' samples. The source material was cultured CD8+ T cells from PBMCs, sampled from culture after CMV antigen stimulation. At the DNA level, the sequence is TGCAGTGCTAGGGGCCCCGGAGCACCCCCTCTAGATAGCAATCAGCCCCAGCATTTT. Its amino acids are CSARGPGAPPLDSNQPQHF.